The rows below give T cell receptor beta chains drawn from one sample of a study of shared clonotypes between healthy human individuals. The table came from immunoSEQ multiplex PCR; TCRdb's copy has only in-frame clones and leaves some out. Here the sample spans roughly 2.2 million clones, roughly 93% being singletons. Sequenced sample: naive CD4+ T cells from PBMCs. The receptor source for this set is a man aged 18-30 years in good health. Some clones in this sample may be carry-over from other donors' samples. Each CDR3 is given with its conserved first and last residue. D genes are given only for firm matches. Part of the rows lack a size; the others show once, few, many or a class for expanded clones.

TRBV7-9	.	TRBJ1-2	.	CASSFGRTDGYTF	TGTGCCAGCAGCTTTGGGAGGACGGATGGCTACACCTTC
TRBV18	.	TRBJ2-5	.	CASSPLEGIETQYF	TGTGCCAGCTCACCATTGGAGGGGATAGAGACCCAGTACTTC
TRBV5-1	.	TRBJ2-7	TRBD1	CASGTGSREQYF	TGCGCCAGCGGGACAGGGTCTCGCGAGCAGTACTTC
TRBV6-5	.	TRBJ2-1	.	CASRLGSEQFF	TGTGCCAGCCGGCTGGGGAGTGAGCAGTTCTTC
TRBV2	.	TRBJ1-1	.	CASSDLGQMTEAFF	TGTGCCAGCAGTGACCTAGGCCAAATGACTGAAGCTTTCTTT
TRBV7-8	.	TRBJ1-5	.	CASSPTRTGNQPQHF	TGTGCCAGCAGCCCGACTCGGACAGGCAATCAGCCCCAGCATTTT
TRBV6-4	once	TRBJ1-2	TRBD1	CASSDSTGGASGYTF	TGTGCCAGCAGTGACTCGACAGGGGGCGCCTCTGGCTACACCTTC
TRBV15	.	TRBJ1-4	.	CATSRYLGTSEKLFF	TGTGCCACCAGCCGATACCTCGGGACATCTGAAAAACTGTTTTTT
TRBV7-2	.	TRBJ2-2	TRBD2	CASSLGGRRLTGELFF	TGTGCCAGCAGCTTAGGCGGGAGACGCCTCACCGGGGAGCTGTTTTTT
TRBV28	.	TRBJ2-3	.	CASSPRTGTDTQYF	TGTGCCAGCAGCCCTAGGACAGGCACAGATACGCAGTATTTT
TRBV11-1	few	TRBJ1-1	.	CASSLEVPTEAFF	TGTGCCAGCAGCCTGGAGGTCCCCACTGAAGCTTTCTTT
TRBV2	.	TRBJ2-2	.	CASRGAMGTGELFF	TGTGCCAGCAGAGGGGCGATGGGCACCGGGGAGCTGTTTTTT
TRBV6-4	few	TRBJ2-1	.	CASPVSLRVWQFF	TGTGCCAGCCCAGTATCACTCAGGGTTTGGCAGTTCTTC
TRBV9	.	TRBJ2-1	.	CASSVAGGDYNEQFF	TGTGCCAGCAGCGTAGCAGGGGGGGACTACAATGAGCAGTTCTTC
TRBV28	.	TRBJ2-5	.	CASSSAGGPQETQYF	TGTGCCAGCAGTAGCGCTGGCGGGCCCCAAGAGACCCAGTACTTC
TRBV7-9	.	TRBJ2-5	TRBD2	CASGWASGIGETQYF	TGTGCCAGCGGATGGGCTAGCGGGATAGGAGAGACCCAGTACTTC
TRBV5-4	.	TRBJ2-1	.	CASSYDRSNNEQFF	TGTGCCAGCAGCTACGACAGATCAAACAATGAGCAGTTCTTC
TRBV2	.	TRBJ2-2	.	CASSARGADTGELFF	TGTGCCAGCAGTGCGCGGGGCGCCGACACCGGGGAGCTGTTTTTT
TRBV28	.	TRBJ1-5	.	CASSTVDRSYSNQPQHF	TGTGCCAGCAGTACCGTCGACAGAAGCTATAGCAATCAGCCCCAGCATTTT
TRBV6-6	.	TRBJ1-5	.	CASSYMPDQPQHF	TGTGCCAGCAGTTACATGCCCGATCAGCCCCAGCATTTT
TRBV5-1	.	TRBJ2-5	TRBD2	CASGEAGPSGETQYF	TGCGCCAGTGGAGAAGCGGGACCTTCGGGAGAGACCCAGTACTTC
TRBV19	.	TRBJ2-3	.	CASSISPGHATDTQYF	TGTGCCAGTAGTATTTCCCCGGGGCATGCCACAGATACGCAGTATTTT
TRBV7-3	.	TRBJ2-1	TRBD2	CASSLRRERDEQFF	TGTGCCAGCAGCTTAAGGCGGGAGAGGGATGAGCAGTTCTTC
TRBV2	.	TRBJ1-3	.	CASRLAGRSGNTIYF	TGTGCCAGCCGGTTGGCAGGGCGCTCTGGAAACACCATATATTTT
TRBV2	.	TRBJ2-2	TRBD1	CASSEARTGKTGELFF	TGTGCCAGCAGTGAAGCCAGGACAGGGAAGACCGGGGAGCTGTTTTTT
TRBV7-9	.	TRBJ2-1	.	CASSFALAYNEQFF	TGTGCCAGCAGCTTCGCCCTAGCCTACAATGAGCAGTTCTTC
TRBV5-4	once	TRBJ1-1	.	CASSFRGRGTEAFF	TGTGCCAGCAGCTTCCGTGGGAGGGGCACTGAAGCTTTCTTT
TRBV5-1	.	TRBJ2-1	.	CASSLAGPPHEQFF	TGCGCCAGCAGCTTGGCCGGTCCCCCCCATGAGCAGTTCTTC
TRBV6-6	.	TRBJ2-3	.	CASRTRDSTDTQYF	TGTGCCAGCAGAACCAGGGACAGCACAGATACGCAGTATTTT
TRBV7-2	.	TRBJ2-2	TRBD2	CASSLVRASGTTGELFF	TGTGCCAGCAGCTTAGTCCGCGCTAGCGGTACTACCGGGGAGCTGTTTTTT
TRBV6-5	.	TRBJ2-3	.	CASSARRDTQYF	TGTGCCAGCAGCGCGAGGCGGGATACGCAGTATTTT
TRBV5-1	.	TRBJ2-7	TRBD2	CASSLAGEASYEQYF	TGCGCCAGCAGCTTAGCGGGAGAGGCGTCCTACGAGCAGTACTTC
TRBV30	.	TRBJ2-2	TRBD1	CAWDTGQGVGGELFF	TGTGCCTGGGACACGGGACAGGGGGTTGGAGGGGAGCTGTTTTTT
TRBV6-5	once	TRBJ2-5	TRBD2	CASTSWTSGETQYF	TGTGCCAGCACTTCCTGGACTAGCGGAGAGACCCAGTACTTC
TRBV5-4	.	TRBJ2-1	TRBD2	CASSPGLAESDEQFF	TGTGCCAGCAGCCCGGGACTAGCGGAGTCCGATGAGCAGTTCTTC
TRBV14	.	TRBJ1-2	.	CASSRGGFGYGYTF	TGTGCCAGCAGCAGAGGGGGGTTCGGCTATGGCTACACCTTC
TRBV28	.	TRBJ2-7	TRBD2	CASSLGGSRYEQYF	TGTGCCAGCAGTTTGGGCGGGAGTCGGTACGAGCAGTACTTC
TRBV7-2	.	TRBJ2-3	.	CASSLNPLIDTQYF	TGTGCCAGCAGCTTGAACCCGTTAATAGATACGCAGTATTTT
TRBV1	.	TRBJ1-5	.	CTSSHWRLRDQPQHF	TGCACCAGCAGCCACTGGCGGCTTAGGGATCAGCCCCAGCATTTT
TRBV5-1	.	TRBJ2-1	TRBD1	CASSLIRGRDENEQFF	TGCGCCAGCAGCTTGATCAGGGGGCGAGATGAGAATGAGCAGTTCTTC
TRBV6-5	.	TRBJ1-2	.	CASSLGQVPFGYTF	TGTGCCAGCAGTTTGGGACAAGTTCCATTTGGCTACACCTTC
TRBV7-9	.	TRBJ1-2	.	CASSLAGVRGYTF	TGTGCCAGCAGCTTAGCGGGGGTTCGTGGCTACACCTTC
TRBV5-6	.	TRBJ2-1	.	CASSKLGRVNEQFF	TGTGCCAGCAGCAAACTCGGGCGCGTCAATGAGCAGTTCTTC
TRBV11-1	.	TRBJ1-1	.	CASSLSLGVPTEAFF	TGTGCCAGCAGTTTAAGCTTAGGGGTCCCCACTGAAGCTTTCTTT
TRBV10-3	.	TRBJ1-1	TRBD1	CAIDKGGKGTEAFF	TGTGCCATCGATAAAGGGGGCAAGGGGACTGAAGCTTTCTTT
TRBV2	.	TRBJ2-1	.	CASSATRSTPSSYNEQFF	TGTGCCAGCAGCGCCACCCGTTCTACCCCAAGCTCCTACAATGAGCAGTTCTTC
TRBV28	.	TRBJ2-7	TRBD2	CASRGDGQYF	TGTGCCTCGCGGGGGGACGGGCAGTACTTC
TRBV7-2	.	TRBJ1-1	.	CASSLVVGSEAFF	TGTGCCAGCAGCTTAGTGGTAGGGTCTGAAGCTTTCTTT
TRBV28	once	TRBJ2-7	TRBD2	CASTQPSGGLYEQYF	TGTGCCAGCACGCAGCCTAGCGGGGGCTTATACGAGCAGTACTTC
TRBV5-1	.	TRBJ2-1	.	CASSLLGEQFF	TGCGCCAGCAGCTTGCTGGGTGAGCAGTTCTTC
TRBV11-2	.	TRBJ2-1	.	CASAGASYNEQFF	TGTGCCAGCGCCGGGGCCTCCTACAATGAGCAGTTCTTC
TRBV7-2	.	TRBJ1-2	.	CASSLGVGRVGYGYTF	TGTGCCAGCAGCTTAGGGGTTGGCAGGGTCGGCTATGGCTACACCTTC
TRBV7-9	once	TRBJ2-1	.	CASSADFSEQFF	TGTGCCAGCAGCGCAGACTTCAGTGAGCAGTTCTTC